The 5 T cell receptor beta chains presented below share a single source sample, sequenced in a study of T-cell reconstitution after alpha-beta-depleted transplantation in children. The library targeted TCRbeta and was prepared with unique molecular identifiers. TCRdb reprocessed the PCR reads via MiXCR and lists one record per CDR3 protein. The top ten hold approximately 14% of the sample, which has about 500,000 distinct CDR3 sequences, over 10% seen once. Specimen: PBMCs, mostly from graft donor cells, collected 180 days after TCRalphabeta/CD19-depleted stem cell transplant. The receptors originated from a female patient aged 2-9 years who had a stem cell transplant for aplastic anemia, so the T cells may come from the graft donor.

This clonotype has a handful of counts. V gene TRBV9 combines with J gene TRBJ1-2, with 9 bases fitting TRBD1. From germline, CDR1 is SGDLS and CDR2 YYNGEE. The CDR3 is 16 residues long. The V and J ends lost 3 bases and 3 bases, in that order; junction bases with no gene match: 9. CDR3 nucleotides: TGTGCCAGCAGCGCTGGGACAGGGCGCGGAGACTATGGCTACACCTTC. Protein product: CASSAGTGRGDYGYTF.

This clonotype was observed a few times. The chain recombines TRBV12-3 or TRBV12-4 with TRBJ1-4, with 8 bases identical to TRBD1. This CDR3 has 16 residues. V shed 4 bases, J shed 0 bases, and the junction held 4 bases outside the gene matches. CDR3 sequence reads: CASSSGQVATNEKLFF. In DNA, the CDR3 is TGTGCCAGCAGTTCGGGACAGGTCGCAACTAATGAAAAACTGTTTTTT.

In this sample, this clonotype turned up many times. The V call is TRBV28, the J call TRBJ2-7; 9 bases map to TRBD2. The CDR3 is 12 amino acids. CDR1 is MDHEN, CDR2 SYDVKM, per germline. Germline trimming cut 5 bases from V and 12 bases from J; bases unmatched to any gene: 8. The chain's CDR3 is CASSAGTSRLYF. CDR3 nucleotide sequence: TGTGCCAGCAGTGCAGGGACTAGCCGATTGTACTTC.

In this sample, this clonotype turned up many times. This chain joins TRBV7-2 and TRBJ2-2; D gene ambiguous. The CDR3 has 16 amino acids. V dropped 1 base and J dropped 0 bases, with 9 bases sitting between them. Germline values: CDR1 SGHTA, CDR2 FQGNSA. The CDR3, as DNA: TGTGCCAGCAGCTTAGTAGGGTTGGCGAACACCGGGGAGCTGTTTTTT. Residues: CASSLVGLANTGELFF.

The rearrangement uses TRBV15 and TRBJ2-7; 7 nucleotides agree with TRBD1. CDR3 length equals 14 residues. Germline CDR1 reads LNHNV; CDR2 reads YYDKDF (reference sequence). The ends lost 1 base at V and 6 bases at J; junction bases unmatched: 6. The CDR3 nucleotides are TGTGCCACCAGCAGAGGTTCCAACAGGGGCGAGCAGTACTTC. Encoded protein: CATSRGSNRGEQYF.